The 19 T cell receptor beta chains below all came from one sample that was sequenced in a study of regulatory T cells in long-lasting Graves disease. CDR3-region Arm-PCR and iRepertoire HTBI primers produced the TCR beta libraries. TCRdb passed the multiplex PCR reads through MiXCR, listing each CDR3 protein once. The sample holds 200,000 to 300,000 distinct CDR3 sequences, around 21% seen once. Sample time point: newly diagnosed GD, antithyroid drugs for less than 3 months. Extracted PBMC RNA gave rise to the TCR library. The sequences come from peripheral blood mononuclear cells (PBMCs), collected at new diagnosis, from a patient treated with antithyroid drugs. Receptor source: a female donor with Graves disease.

This clonotype has a count of ten or more. V usage is TRBV28 and J usage is TRBJ1-1, with a possible D match to TRBD1 (6 bases). The CDR3 has 14 amino acids. The V end was cut by 4 bases, the J end by 1 base, with 10 bases between. Germline V gives CDR1 MDHEN, CDR2 SYDVKM. The DNA for the CDR3 is TGTGCCAGCAGTTCAGGGGATCGGAACACTGAAGCTTTCTTT. Amino acid sequence: CASSSGDRNTEAFF.

This clonotype was seen a handful of times. A far larger clone is only one base removed, so a read error is likely. The chain recombines TRBV7-9 with TRBJ2-7; 9 bases agree with TRBD2. CDR3 length: 15 residues. Germline V gives CDR1 SEHNR, CDR2 FQNEAQ (reference sequence). The CDR3 nucleotides read TGTGCCAGCGGCTTAGCGCGGCTAGCGGGGCACGAGCAGTACTTC. Residues: CASGLARLAGHEQYF.

This clonotype was picked up a small number of times. This chain uses TRBV15 with TRBJ2-2, with TRBD2 identical over 9 bases. This CDR3 has 15 residues. Germline CDR1 LNHNV, CDR2 YYDKDF (reference sequence). V lost 1 base to trimming and J lost 7 bases; unmatched junction nucleotides: 4. The CDR3 spells CATSRGGLAGGELFF. Here the CDR3 DNA reads TGTGCCACCAGCAGAGGGGGACTAGCAGGCGGGGAGCTGTTTTTT.

Comment on this clonotype: With a far larger clone one base away, a read error is the likely cause. The CDR3: CASGLRLAGAQETQYF. CDR3 nucleotide sequence: TGTGCCAGCGGCTTACGACTAGCGGGGGCCCAAGAGACCCAGTACTTC. The V gene is TRBV11-2, the J gene TRBJ2-1, with 12 positions matching TRBD2. The J call may be in error: the DNA end matches TRBJ2-5 better. Germline-derived CDR1 and CDR2 are SGHAT and FQNNGV. This CDR3 has 16 residues.

The chain recombines TRBV20-1 with TRBJ1-6; D remains ambiguous. CDR3 length equals 13 residues. Trimming left V 3 bases short and J 4 bases short, with 7 bases between. Germline CDR1 reads DFQATT; CDR2 reads SNEGSKA (reference sequence). Here the CDR3 reads CSARWSYNSPLHF. The CDR3 nucleotides are TGCAGTGCTAGGTGGTCTTATAATTCACCCCTCCACTTT.

This clonotype has at least ten counts. J is TRBJ2-3 and V is TRBV7-2, with a tentative D call TRBD2 (6 bases). Germline V gene sequence: CDR1 SGHTA, CDR2 FQGNSA. Trimming pared 5 bases from V and 1 base from J, leaving 13 bases between. The CDR3 is 15 residues long. Written as DNA, the CDR3 is TGTGCCAGCAGCCCAAGGGGACTCGGCACAGATACGCAGTATTTT. It specifies CASSPRGLGTDTQYF. The variable domain in full, completed from reference TRBV7-2 and TRBJ2-3, reads GAGVSQSPSNKVTEKGKDVELRCDPISGHTALYWYRQSLGQGLEFLIYFQGNSAPDKSGLPSDRFSAERTGGSVSTLTIQRTQQEDSAVYLCASSPRGLGTDTQYFGPGTRLTVL.

This clonotype was detected ten times or more. This chain links TRBV28 with TRBJ1-1; 10 bases fit TRBD1. The CDR3 totals 17 residues. CDR1 is MDHEN and CDR2 is SYDVKM in the germline V gene. V lost 2 bases and J lost 1; bases outside the gene matches: 7. The CDR3 spells CASSLMGQGQRNTEAFF. In nucleotides, the CDR3 is TGTGCCAGCAGTTTAATGGGACAGGGGCAAAGGAACACTGAAGCTTTCTTT.

This clonotype came up a few times. The gene calls are TRBV20-1 and TRBJ2-5, with 7 nucleotides matching TRBD1. The CDR3 contains 14 residues. Germline V gives CDR1 DFQATT, CDR2 SNEGSKA (reference sequence). After removal of 5 bases from V and 1 base from J, the junction contained 7 bases not matched to a gene. The CDR3 coding sequence is TGCAGTGCTCCCTCGGGACAGCTCCAAGAGACCCAGTACTTC. Its protein product is CSAPSGQLQETQYF.

As concerns this clonotype: This may be a read error: a much more frequent sequence differs by one nucleotide. The chain combines TRBV20-1 with TRBJ2-1; D is unclear. The CDR3 covers 13 residues. The germline gives CDR1 DFQATT, CDR2 SNEGSKA (reference sequence). The CDR3 sequence: CTMAVSSYNEQLF. The CDR3 DNA reads TGCACCATGGCGGTTAGCTCCTACAATGAGCAGCTCTTC.

This clonotype was recorded many times. The CDR3 spells CASSYKETQYF. The DNA of the CDR3 is TGTGCCAGCAGTTACAAAGAGACCCAGTACTTC. The V and J genes are TRBV6-2 or TRBV6-3 and TRBJ2-5, with D uncertain. Germline V lookup: CDR1 MNHEY, CDR2 SVGEGT. The CDR3 covers 11 residues. Trimming cost V 2 bases and J 3 bases, with 1 base left between them.

The chain has TRBV5-1 and TRBJ2-3, with D perhaps TRBD1 (6 bases). This CDR3 spans 15 amino acids. Trimming cost V 8 bases and J 4 bases, with 20 bases left between them. CDR1 is SGHRS and CDR2 is YFSETQ in the germline V gene. CDR3 DNA: TGCGCCAGTAGTCCGGCAGGGGCGAGGGCAGATACGCAGTATTTT. Protein: CASSPAGARADTQYF.

This clonotype was seen only once. The gene calls are TRBV20-1 and TRBJ1-1; 8 nucleotides line up with TRBD1. The CDR3 consists of 10 residues. Germline V CDR1 and CDR2: DFQATT, SNEGSKA (reference sequence). This chain's CDR3 is CSLQGVEAFF. CDR3 sequence (DNA): TGCAGCCTACAGGGGGTTGAAGCTTTCTTT.

This clonotype was observed many times. This chain joins TRBV11-1 and TRBJ2-1, with TRBD2 matching over 14 bases. CDR3 length: 17 amino acids. From germline, CDR1 is SGHAT and CDR2 FQDESV (reference sequence). Losses at the gene ends were 1 base for V and 8 bases for J; bases not matched to a gene: 7. DNA of the CDR3: TGTGCCAGCAGCTTAGGCCAGACTAGCGGGAGGGCCCATGAGCAGTTCTTC. It yields the protein CASSLGQTSGRAHEQFF.

This clonotype was detected only a few times. V gene TRBV4-1 combines with J gene TRBJ2-7; tentative D call: TRBD1 (5 bases). Trimming left V 4 bases short and J 3 bases short, with 16 bases between. Germline-derived CDR1 and CDR2 are MGHRA and YSYEKL. This CDR3 region has 15 residues. DNA of the CDR3: TGCGCCAGCAGCCTCTACGTGACAGAAAACTACGAGCAGTACTTC. It is translated as CASSLYVTENYEQYF.

The chain couples TRBV30 to TRBJ1-1; D is unclear. Germline V CDR1 and CDR2: GTSNPN, SVGIG (reference sequence). Trimming pared 3 bases from V and 3 bases from J, leaving 8 bases between. CDR3 length: 12 residues. CDR3 DNA sequence: TGTGCCTGGAGCGGCGTTTACACTGAAGCTTTCTTT. It is translated as CAWSGVYTEAFF.

This clonotype was seen many times. This chain links TRBV7-8 with TRBJ2-3; a weak D match, TRBD1 (6 bases). There are 16 residues in the CDR3. Trimming left V 5 bases short and J 0 bases short, with 15 bases between. Germline-derived CDR1 and CDR2 are SGHVS and FQNEAQ. The CDR3 is CASSKGRGQSTDTQYF. The CDR3 DNA is TGTGCCAGCAGCAAAGGCAGGGGCCAGAGCACAGATACGCAGTATTTT.

In this sample, this clonotype turned up many times. The chain employs TRBV10-3 and TRBJ2-1; tentatively, D is TRBD2 (6 bases). The CDR3 consists of 15 residues. The V gene's germline CDR1 is ENHRY and CDR2 SYGVKD. The V gene lost 6 bases and the J gene lost 0 bases, with 12 bases spanning the gap. CDR3 loop: CAISLDGSSYNEQFF. The CDR3 DNA sequence: TGTGCCATCAGCTTGGACGGGAGCTCCTACAATGAGCAGTTCTTC.

The J gene is TRBJ1-6, the V gene TRBV12-3 or TRBV12-4; D is unresolved. The V gene lost 5 bases and the J gene lost 2 bases, with 10 bases spanning the gap. The CDR3 totals 15 residues. CDR3 nucleotides: TGTGCCAGCAGTAGAGACGGAGCCTATAATTCACCCCTCCACTTT. Encoded protein: CASSRDGAYNSPLHF.

This clonotype was detected only a few times. V usage is TRBV14 and J usage is TRBJ1-5; D is unresolved. The CDR3 is made up of 16 amino acids. V shed 10 bases and J shed 5 bases, with 24 bases lying between them. CDR1 and CDR2 (germline): SGHDN, FVKESK. Here the CDR3 DNA reads TGTGCCACCAAATCTTGCCCAGACGTCTACCATCAGCCCCAGCATTTT. The encoded protein is CATKSCPDVYHQPQHF.